This note documents a single T cell receptor beta chain sequence. Its antigen is unknown. The input lacks base qualities; no much larger clone sits a single base away. This record comes from a study of blood T cell repertoires in COVID-19 (dated by TCRdb to about 2020). For the study in its entirety: The collaborator samples originated in the United States, Italy and Spain and spanned the acute and convalescent phases of COVID-19. The repertoires were released in a freely available public database intended as a resource for research on the immune response to SARS-CoV-2. Where available, HLA class I and class II types were obtained from metadata supplied by the sample provider rather than from assay-based typing. The material from the prospective study consisted of cDNA or gDNA derived from T cells, B-cell-depleted T cells, or PBMCs. The samples were drawn from the first 160 participants of the ongoing ImmuneRACE study and from some 1,300 subjects provided by 6 global collaborators. Deeply sampled blood TCRbeta repertoires from subjects exposed to, actively infected with, or recovered from COVID-19 were included in the dataset. The sample metadata nearly always contained a de-identified subject ID, COVID-19 status, age in years and sex.

The V and J ends are trimmed by 9 bases and 0 bases, leaving 12 bases between them. Sequences ENHRY (CDR1) and SYGVKD (CDR2) are obtained from the germline V gene. The CDR3 runs 14 residues from the cysteine to the phenylalanine. CDR3 DNA is the only sequence kept; it has 42 bases, read in frame from the first base. Overall study outcomes, separate from this receptor: The amount of clinical and demographic metadata varied by source and participant and was provided uncurated.

TCRbeta CDR3 regions were amplified from genomic DNA using the immunoSEQ Assay, a bias-controlled multiplex PCR. In the source study's methods: Nucleated cell counts per sample were estimated from amplification of reference gene primers within the assay. Sequence reads were collapsed and filtered to measure the absolute abundance of every unique TCRbeta CDR3 rearrangement. For each sample, productive Simpson clonality was calculated by taking the square root of Simpson's diversity index across productive rearrangements. TCRdb took this table from immuneACCESS and kept in-frame rearrangements with V and J called. Such tables lack part of the clones; where checked against another copy, unresolved V genes explain under half of the gap, and the rest is unexplained. Clone size and V and J calls were adopted from that table, with D and trimming inferred from the DNA. Here the sample has about 300,000 clones; more than 75% occur a single time. The ten top clones hold about 10% of the sample.

Participants in the prospective study were aged roughly 18 to 89 years, lived in more than 20 United States geographic areas, and enrolled through a virtual design. Cohort assignment in the prospective study relied on participant-reported clinical history from a screening survey and a study questionnaire. ImmuneRACE Cohort 3 recovered participants were defined by two consecutive negative NP/OP PCR tests, healthcare professional clearance, or symptom resolution. Mobile phlebotomists in the prospective study collected whole blood, serum and a nasopharyngeal or oropharyngeal swab from every participant. Participants in the prospective study had the option to provide additional blood draws and questionnaires over an approximately 2-month period. Before DNA extraction, blood samples from the prospective study were shipped at room temperature or frozen.

Recombination connected TRBV10-3 to TRBJ1-5, with the D gene too uncertain to name. The sample taken for sequencing was PBMCs or T cells enriched from blood (not recorded which). The sequence was collected from a woman between 18 and 29 years old who had recovered from COVID-19. The nucleotide sequence reads TGTGCCATTTCGATAGAGAATAGCAATCAGCCCCAGCATTTT. It is translated as CAISIENSNQPQHF.